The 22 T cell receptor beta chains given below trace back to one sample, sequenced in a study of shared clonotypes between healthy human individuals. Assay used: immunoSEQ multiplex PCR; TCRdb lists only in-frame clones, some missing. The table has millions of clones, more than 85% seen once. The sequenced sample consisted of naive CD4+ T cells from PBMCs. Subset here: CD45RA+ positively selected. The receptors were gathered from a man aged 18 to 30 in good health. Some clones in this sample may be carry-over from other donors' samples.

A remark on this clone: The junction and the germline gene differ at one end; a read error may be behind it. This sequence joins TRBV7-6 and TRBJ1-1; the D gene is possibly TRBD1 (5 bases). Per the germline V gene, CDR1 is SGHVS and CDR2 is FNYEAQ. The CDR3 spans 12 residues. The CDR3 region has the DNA TGTGCGAGCAGCTTAGGAGGGGTCGTGGCTTTCTTT. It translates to CASSLGGVVAFF.

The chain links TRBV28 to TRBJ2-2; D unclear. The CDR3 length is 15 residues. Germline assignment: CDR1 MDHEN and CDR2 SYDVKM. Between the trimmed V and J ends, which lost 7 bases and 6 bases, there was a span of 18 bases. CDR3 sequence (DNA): TGTGCCAGCACGGACGTCCCTCTGCCCCCCGGGGAGCTGTTTTTT. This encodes CASTDVPLPPGELFF.

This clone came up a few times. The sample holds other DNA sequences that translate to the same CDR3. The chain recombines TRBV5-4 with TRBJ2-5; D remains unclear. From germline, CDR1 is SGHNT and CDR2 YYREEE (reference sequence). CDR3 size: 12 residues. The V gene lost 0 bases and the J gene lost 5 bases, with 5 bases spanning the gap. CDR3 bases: TGTGCCAGCAGCTTGGTTGGGGAGACCCAGTACTTC. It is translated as CASSLVGETQYF.

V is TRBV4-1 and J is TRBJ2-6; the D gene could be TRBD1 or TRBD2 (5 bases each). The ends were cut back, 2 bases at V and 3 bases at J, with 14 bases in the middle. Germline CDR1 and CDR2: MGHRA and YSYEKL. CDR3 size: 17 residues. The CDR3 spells CASSQKGTGLGANVLTF. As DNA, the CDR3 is TGCGCCAGCAGCCAAAAGGGGACCGGTCTTGGGGCCAACGTCCTGACTTTC.

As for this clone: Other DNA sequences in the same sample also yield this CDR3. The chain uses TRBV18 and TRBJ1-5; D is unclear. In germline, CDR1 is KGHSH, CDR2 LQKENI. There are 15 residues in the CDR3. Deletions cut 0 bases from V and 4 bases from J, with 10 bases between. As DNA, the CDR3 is TGTGCCAGCTCACCACCCGGCAGGAGTAATCAGCCCCAGCATTTT. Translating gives CASSPPGRSNQPQHF.

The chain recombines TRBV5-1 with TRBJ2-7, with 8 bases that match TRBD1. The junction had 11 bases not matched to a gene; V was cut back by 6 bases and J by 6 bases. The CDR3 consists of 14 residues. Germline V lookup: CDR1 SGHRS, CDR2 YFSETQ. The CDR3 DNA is TGCGCCAGCACCCGGGCACAGGGGGTGGGCGAGCAGTACTTC. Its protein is CASTRAQGVGEQYF. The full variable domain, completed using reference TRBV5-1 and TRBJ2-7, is KAGVTQTPRYLIKTRGQQVTLSCSPISGHRSVSWYQQTPGQGLQFLFEYFSETQRNKGNFPGRFSGRQFSNSRSEMNVSTLELGDSALYLCASTRAQGVGEQYFGPGTRLTVT.

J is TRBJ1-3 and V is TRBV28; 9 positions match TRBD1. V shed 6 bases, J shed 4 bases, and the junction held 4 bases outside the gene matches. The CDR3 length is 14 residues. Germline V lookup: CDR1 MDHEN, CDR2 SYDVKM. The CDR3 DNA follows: TGTGCCAGCAGCAGGACAGGGGTCGGAAACACCATATATTTT. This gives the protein CASSRTGVGNTIYF.

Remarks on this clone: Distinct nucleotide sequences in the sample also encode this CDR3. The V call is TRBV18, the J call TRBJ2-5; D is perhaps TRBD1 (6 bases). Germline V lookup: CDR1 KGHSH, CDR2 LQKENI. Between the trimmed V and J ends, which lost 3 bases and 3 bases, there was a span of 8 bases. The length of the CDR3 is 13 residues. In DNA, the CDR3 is TGTGCCAGCTCACCCGGACAGAAAGAGACCCAGTACTTC. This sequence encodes CASSPGQKETQYF.

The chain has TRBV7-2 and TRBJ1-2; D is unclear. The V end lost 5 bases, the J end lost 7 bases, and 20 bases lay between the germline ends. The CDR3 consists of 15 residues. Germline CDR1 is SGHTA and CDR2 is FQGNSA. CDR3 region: CASSPPGVLTLGYTF. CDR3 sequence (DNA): TGTGCCAGCAGCCCCCCCGGTGTACTAACTCTTGGCTACACCTTC.

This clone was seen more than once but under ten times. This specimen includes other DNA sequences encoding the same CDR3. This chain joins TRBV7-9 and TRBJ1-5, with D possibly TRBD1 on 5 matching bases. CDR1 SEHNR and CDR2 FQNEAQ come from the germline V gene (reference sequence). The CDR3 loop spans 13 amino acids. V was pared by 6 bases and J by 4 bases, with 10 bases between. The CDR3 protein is CASSSGPNQPQHF. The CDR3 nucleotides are TGTGCCAGCAGTTCGGGACCTAATCAGCCCCAGCATTTT.

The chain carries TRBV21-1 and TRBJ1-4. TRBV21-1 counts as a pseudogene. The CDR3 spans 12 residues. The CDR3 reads CWSAILDEKLFF. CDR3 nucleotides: TGTTGGTCGGCCATTCTGGATGAAAAACTGTTTTTT.

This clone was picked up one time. CDR3 in amino acids: CASTIQGDGYTF. The DNA for the CDR3 is TGTGCCAGCACCATCCAGGGTGATGGCTACACCTTC. The gene calls are TRBV7-3 and TRBJ1-2; TRBD1 is a possible D gene (5 bases). This CDR3 has 12 amino acids. Trimming left V 7 bases short and J 6 bases short, with 12 bases between. From germline, CDR1 is SGHTA and CDR2 FQGTGA.

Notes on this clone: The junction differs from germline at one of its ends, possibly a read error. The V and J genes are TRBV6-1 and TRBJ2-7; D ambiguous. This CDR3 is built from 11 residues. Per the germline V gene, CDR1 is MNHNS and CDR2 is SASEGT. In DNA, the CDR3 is TGTGCCAGCAGTGGAGAGGCCCGTAAACGATTC. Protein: CASSGEARKRF.

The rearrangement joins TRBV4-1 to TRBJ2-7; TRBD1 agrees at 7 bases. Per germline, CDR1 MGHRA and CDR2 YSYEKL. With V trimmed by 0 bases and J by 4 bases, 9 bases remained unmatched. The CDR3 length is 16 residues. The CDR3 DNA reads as TGCGCCAGCAGCCAAGACCCGGGGACAGCGGTTTACGAGCAGTACTTC. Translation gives CASSQDPGTAVYEQYF.

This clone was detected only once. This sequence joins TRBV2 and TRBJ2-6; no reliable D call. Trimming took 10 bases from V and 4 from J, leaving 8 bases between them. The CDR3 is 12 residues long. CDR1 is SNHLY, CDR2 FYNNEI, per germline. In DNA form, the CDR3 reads TGTGCCACCGCTCTGGGGGCCAACGTCCTGACTTTC. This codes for CATALGANVLTF.

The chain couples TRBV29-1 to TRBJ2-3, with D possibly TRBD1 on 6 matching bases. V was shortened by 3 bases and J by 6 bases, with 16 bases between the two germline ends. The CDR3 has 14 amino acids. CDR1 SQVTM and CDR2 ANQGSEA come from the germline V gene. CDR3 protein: CSVEVQGWPDTQYF. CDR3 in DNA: TGCAGCGTTGAGGTACAGGGTTGGCCGGATACGCAGTATTTT.

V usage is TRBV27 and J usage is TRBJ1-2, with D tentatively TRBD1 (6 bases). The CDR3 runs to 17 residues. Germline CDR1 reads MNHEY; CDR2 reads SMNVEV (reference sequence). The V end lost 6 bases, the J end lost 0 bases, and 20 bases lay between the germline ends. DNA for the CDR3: TGTGCCAGCAGATTAAATGGATACGACAGGCCTAACTATGGCTACACCTTC. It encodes CASRLNGYDRPNYGYTF.

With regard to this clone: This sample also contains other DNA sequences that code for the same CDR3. CDR3 nucleotides: TGTGCCAGCAGCCTAGTCGGGGGTAATCAGCCCCAGCATTTT. Amino acid sequence: CASSLVGGNQPQHF. The V and J genes are TRBV7-9 and TRBJ1-5; D is possibly TRBD1 (5 bases). Trimming cost V 5 bases and J 4 bases, with 12 bases left between them. The germline gives CDR1 SEHNR, CDR2 FQNEAQ (reference sequence). The CDR3 extends over 14 amino acids.

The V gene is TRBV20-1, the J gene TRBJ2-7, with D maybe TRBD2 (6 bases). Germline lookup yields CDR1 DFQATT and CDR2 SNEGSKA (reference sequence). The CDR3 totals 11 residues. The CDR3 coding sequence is TGCATCACTAGCTCTCCCTACGAGCAGTACTTC. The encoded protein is CITSSPYEQYF.

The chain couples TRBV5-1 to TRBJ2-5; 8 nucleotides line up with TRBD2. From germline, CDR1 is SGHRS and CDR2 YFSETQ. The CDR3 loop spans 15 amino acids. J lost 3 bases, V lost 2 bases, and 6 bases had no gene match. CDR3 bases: TGCGCCAGCAGCTTTACCGGGACTAGGGAAGAGACCCAGTACTTC. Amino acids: CASSFTGTREETQYF.

The CDR3 reads CASSALTGGGFYGYTF. The CDR3 DNA follows: TGTGCCAGCAGTGCCTTAACAGGGGGTGGATTCTATGGCTACACCTTC. V and J are TRBV28 and TRBJ1-2, with 8 positions matching TRBD1. The CDR3 extends over 16 amino acids. The ends lost 5 bases at V and 4 bases at J; junction bases unmatched: 12. Germline CDR1 and CDR2: MDHEN and SYDVKM.

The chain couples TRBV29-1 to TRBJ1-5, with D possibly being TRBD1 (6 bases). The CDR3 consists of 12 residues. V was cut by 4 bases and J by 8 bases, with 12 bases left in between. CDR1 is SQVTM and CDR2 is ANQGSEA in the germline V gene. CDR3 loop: CSVALRGKPQHF. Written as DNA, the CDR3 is TGCAGCGTTGCCCTCAGGGGCAAGCCCCAGCATTTT.